The 26 T cell receptor beta chains reported below all come from one sample, sequenced in a study of monozygotic twins with inflammatory bowel disease. TCRdb reprocessed the 5' RACE reads, with one entry per CDR3 protein and no DNA. The specimen's table records around 200,000 distinct CDR3 sequences. The sample consisted of blood. These receptor sequences come from a human donor with ulcerative colitis or Crohn's disease, or a healthy co-twin of an affected twin (not recorded which).

V is TRBV7-3 and J is TRBJ2-1; there is no DNA to check the TCRdb D call of TRBD1. The CDR3 is 13 amino acids. Germline V gives CDR1 SGHTA, CDR2 FQGTGA. The CDR3 sequence is CASSSQGYGYQFF.

The rearrangement uses TRBV3-1 and TRBJ1-4. The CDR3 totals 14 residues. Germline CDR1 reads LGHDT; CDR2 reads YNNKEL (reference sequence). The CDR3 loop is CASSQQLTNEKLFF. Variable domain in full (rest from reference TRBV3-1 and TRBJ1-4): DTAVSQTPKYLVTQMGNDKSIKCEQNLGHDTMYWYKQDSKKFLKIMFSYNNKELIINETVPNRFSPKSPDKAHLNLHINSLELGDSAVYFCASSQQLTNEKLFFGSGTQLSVL.

This chain's CDR3 is CASSQARDSPDTQYF. V is TRBV14 and J is TRBJ2-3; TCRdb picks TRBD2, but there is no DNA to check that call. The germline V gene has CDR1 SGHDN and CDR2 FVKESK. This CDR3 is 15 amino acids long.

This rearrangement joins TRBV9 to TRBJ2-7; TCRdb's D call, TRBD2, is unchecked because there is no DNA. This CDR3 spans 14 amino acids. Germline assignment: CDR1 SGDLS and CDR2 YYNGEE. The CDR3 sequence is CASSVAESGYEQYF. The whole variable domain, remainder taken from reference TRBV9 and TRBJ2-7, is DSGVTQTPKHLITATGQRVTLRCSPRSGDLSVYWYQQSLDQGLQFLIQYYNGEERAKGNILERFSAQQFPDLHSELNLSSLELGDSALYFCASSVAESGYEQYFGPGTRLTVT.

V usage is TRBV3-1 and J usage is TRBJ2-1; without DNA, the TCRdb call of TRBD1 cannot be checked. This CDR3 contains 15 residues. The V gene's germline CDR1 is LGHDT and CDR2 YNNKEL (reference sequence). The CDR3 region is CASSQPGQTYNEQFF.

V usage is TRBV4-1 and J usage is TRBJ1-3. This CDR3 spans 12 amino acids. Germline V gene lookup returns CDR1 MGHRA and CDR2 YSYEKL. CDR3 residues: CASNSPGNTIYF.

The chain is built from TRBV11-1 and TRBJ2-1; TCRdb lists TRBD2, though no DNA is available to test this call. CDR3 length: 17 residues. Germline loops: CDR1 SGHAT, CDR2 FQDESV (reference sequence). CDR3 sequence: CASSGPGLAGGESEQFF.

The rearrangement uses TRBV21-1 and TRBJ1-1; TCRdb proposes TRBD1, but this gene call is untestable without DNA. TRBV21-1 is a pseudogene locus. This CDR3 comprises 13 residues. The CDR3 protein is CARRTGTNTEAFF.

V usage is TRBV20-1 and J usage is TRBJ2-3; TCRdb lists TRBD1, though no DNA is available to test this call. The germline V gene encodes CDR1 DFQATT and CDR2 SNEGSKA (reference sequence). There are 17 residues in the CDR3. CDR3 loop: CSARRGLVGLRSDTQYF.

This chain joins TRBV7-9 and TRBJ1-6. The CDR3 sequence is 15 residues long. Looked up from germline, CDR1 is SEHNR and CDR2 is FQNEAQ (reference sequence). CDR3 protein: CASSSSAQYETPLHF.

V gene TRBV27 combines with J gene TRBJ1-5. The V gene's germline CDR1 is MNHEY and CDR2 SMNVEV (reference sequence). The CDR3 covers 15 residues. This chain's CDR3 is CASSPFDGNNQPQHF.

The chain recombines TRBV28 with TRBJ2-5; TCRdb calls TRBD1, which cannot be checked without DNA. The CDR3 is 13 residues long. Looked up from germline, CDR1 is MDHEN and CDR2 is SYDVKM. The CDR3 reads CASLGGIQETQYF. The whole variable domain, filled in from reference TRBV28 and TRBJ2-5, reads DVKVTQSSRYLVKRTGEKVFLECVQDMDHENMFWYRQDPGLGLRLIYFSYDVKMKEKGDIPEGYSVSREKKERFSLILESASTNQTSMYLCASLGGIQETQYFGPGTRLLVL.

This CDR3 is CASSQVGRLIETQYF. V usage is TRBV4-2 and J usage is TRBJ2-5. The CDR3 length is 15 residues. CDR1 is LGHNA, CDR2 YNFKEQ, per germline.

By frequency, this clonotype is large. This chain connects TRBV9 to TRBJ1-2; TCRdb names TRBD1, which stays unverified in the absence of DNA. Germline CDR1 reads SGDLS; CDR2 reads YYNGEE. This CDR3 has 15 residues. The CDR3 is CASSPSGTANYGYTF. The full variable domain, rest sourced from reference TRBV9 and TRBJ1-2, is DSGVTQTPKHLITATGQRVTLRCSPRSGDLSVYWYQQSLDQGLQFLIQYYNGEERAKGNILERFSAQQFPDLHSELNLSSLELGDSALYFCASSPSGTANYGYTFGSGTRLTVV.

This chain links TRBV20-1 with TRBJ2-7; there is no DNA to check the TCRdb D call of TRBD1. The germline gives CDR1 DFQATT, CDR2 SNEGSKA (reference sequence). CDR3 size: 14 residues. The CDR3 is CSATPGESSYEQYF.

The V and J genes are TRBV20-1 and TRBJ2-7. The CDR3 consists of 12 residues. Germline values: CDR1 DFQATT, CDR2 SNEGSKA (reference sequence). The CDR3: CSASYESYEQYF.

The V call is TRBV27, the J call TRBJ1-6; the TRBD1 assignment by TCRdb is unverifiable without DNA. The CDR3 spans 13 residues. In germline, CDR1 is MNHEY, CDR2 SMNVEV (reference sequence). CDR3 protein: CASSFRAPSPLHF.

The chain has TRBV5-1 and TRBJ1-1. The CDR3 extends over 15 amino acids. CDR1 SGHRS and CDR2 YFSETQ come from the germline V gene. This CDR3 is CASMVRSDPNTEAFF.

The chain recombines TRBV20-1 with TRBJ1-5; the D gene TCRdb calls, TRBD1, cannot be checked with no DNA. The germline CDR1 and CDR2 sequences are DFQATT and SNEGSKA (reference sequence). The CDR3 spans 15 residues. The chain's CDR3 is CSARQGQGGNQPQHF.

V is TRBV9 and J is TRBJ2-3; TCRdb names TRBD2, which stays unverified in the absence of DNA. The CDR3 has 12 amino acids. CDR1 and CDR2 from the germline V gene are SGDLS and YYNGEE. The chain's CDR3 is CASSSDLVGQYF.

This CDR3 is CASSLRVGGRGTDTQYF. J is TRBJ2-3 and V is TRBV12-3 or TRBV12-4; checking the TCRdb D call of TRBD2 is not possible without DNA. This CDR3 has 17 amino acids.

The chain links TRBV3-1 to TRBJ2-5. The CDR3 consists of 16 residues. CDR1 LGHDT and CDR2 YNNKEL come from the germline V gene (reference sequence). CDR3 protein: CASSQLRTDRQETQYF.

The gene calls are TRBV4-2 and TRBJ2-7; absent DNA, TCRdb's TRBD2 call cannot be checked. Germline V gene sequence: CDR1 LGHNA, CDR2 YNFKEQ. The CDR3 runs to 14 residues. The CDR3 loop reads CASSPGTSFYEQYF.

The rearrangement links TRBV29-1 to TRBJ2-7; TCRdb names TRBD1, which stays unverified in the absence of DNA. CDR1 SQVTM and CDR2 ANQGSEA come from the germline V gene. The CDR3 runs to 16 residues. The CDR3 region is CSVEAFGTGLSYEQYF.

This chain joins TRBV12-3 or TRBV12-4 and TRBJ1-6. The CDR3 contains 12 residues. The CDR3 region is CASSSAPAPLHF.

The chain combines TRBV29-1 with TRBJ1-3. CDR3 length: 14 residues. The germline V gene has CDR1 SQVTM and CDR2 ANQGSEA. The CDR3 protein is CSVEGGYSGNTIYF.